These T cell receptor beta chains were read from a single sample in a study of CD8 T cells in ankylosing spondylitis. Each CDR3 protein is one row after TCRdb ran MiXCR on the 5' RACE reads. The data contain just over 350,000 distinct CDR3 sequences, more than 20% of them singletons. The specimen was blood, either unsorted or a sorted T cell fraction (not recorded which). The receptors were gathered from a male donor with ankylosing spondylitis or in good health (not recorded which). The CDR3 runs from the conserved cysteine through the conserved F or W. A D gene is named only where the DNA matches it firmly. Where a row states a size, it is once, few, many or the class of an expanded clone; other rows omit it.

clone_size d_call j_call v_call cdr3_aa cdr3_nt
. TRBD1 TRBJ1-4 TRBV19 CASKKDRELNEKLFF TGTGCCAGTAAAAAGGACAGGGAGCTAAATGAAAAACTGTTTTTT
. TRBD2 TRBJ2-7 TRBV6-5 CASSYAASGDISYEQYF TGTGCCAGCAGTTATGCGGCTAGCGGGGATATATCCTACGAGCAGTACTTC
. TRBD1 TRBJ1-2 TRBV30 CAWSANRGNGYTF TGTGCCTGGAGTGCGAACAGGGGGAACGGCTACACCTTC
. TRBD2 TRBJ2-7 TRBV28 CASSLFRTGGSEQYF TGTGCCAGCAGTTTATTTCGTACGGGAGGTTCCGAGCAGTACTTC
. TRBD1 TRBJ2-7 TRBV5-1 CASSLVAGGNYEQYF TGCGCCAGCAGCTTGGTGGCAGGGGGCAACTACGAGCAGTACTTC
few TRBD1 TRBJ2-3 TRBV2 CASSETGGGRYF TGTGCCAGCAGTGAAACAGGGGGCGGCAGGTATTTT
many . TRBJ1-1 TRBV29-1 CSVNRNTEAFF TGCAGCGTTAATCGTAACACTGAAGCTTTCTTT
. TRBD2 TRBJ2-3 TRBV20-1 CSARGLAGTVADTQYF TGCAGTGCTAGGGGACTAGCGGGAACCGTCGCAGATACGCAGTATTTT
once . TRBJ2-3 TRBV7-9 CASSLDGPDTQYF TGTGCCAGCAGCCTTGATGGCCCAGATACGCAGTATTTT
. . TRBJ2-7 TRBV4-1 CASSRIRTGEQYF TGCGCCAGCAGCCGGATACGGACTGGCGAGCAGTACTTC
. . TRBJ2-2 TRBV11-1 CASSSRSVEGMNTGELFF TGTGCCAGCAGCTCACGTTCTGTGGAGGGGATGAACACCGGGGAGCTGTTTTTT
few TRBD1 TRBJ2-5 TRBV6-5 CASSYSLYGTGGGETQYF TGTGCCAGCAGTTACTCCCTTTATGGGACAGGGGGAGGGGAGACCCAGTACTTC
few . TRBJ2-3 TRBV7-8 CASSLLSSVTDTQYF TGTGCCAGCAGCTTACTGTCCTCCGTCACAGATACGCAGTATTTT
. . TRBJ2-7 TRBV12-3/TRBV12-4 CASSVRDVYDEQYF TGTGCCAGCAGCGTGAGGGATGTATATGACGAGCAGTACTTC
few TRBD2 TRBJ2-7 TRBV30 CAWSELGGAYEQYF TGTGCCTGGAGTGAATTGGGGGGGGCCTACGAGCAGTACTTC
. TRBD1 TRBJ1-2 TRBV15 CATSRSDRGRDYGYTF TGTGCCACCAGCAGATCCGACAGGGGGCGAGACTATGGCTACACCTTC
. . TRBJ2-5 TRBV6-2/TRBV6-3 CASSSLRTEYQETQYF TGTGCCAGCAGTTCGCTCCGGACGGAGTACCAAGAGACCCAGTACTTC
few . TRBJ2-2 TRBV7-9 CASSLVTVSHPGELFF TGTGCCAGCAGCTTAGTGACGGTATCACACCCCGGGGAGCTGTTTTTT
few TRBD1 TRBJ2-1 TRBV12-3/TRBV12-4 CASSFDREPVNEQFF TGTGCCAGCAGTTTTGACAGGGAGCCGGTCAATGAGCAGTTCTTC
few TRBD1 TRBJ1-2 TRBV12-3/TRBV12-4 CASSPGTGDGYTF TGTGCCAGCAGTCCAGGGACAGGGGATGGCTACACCTTC
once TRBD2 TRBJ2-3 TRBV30 CAWRLAGHTDTQYF TGTGCCTGGAGACTAGCGGGGCACACAGATACGCAGTATTTT
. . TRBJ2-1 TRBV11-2 CASSLVSNDEQFF TGTGCCAGCAGCTTAGTGTCAAACGATGAGCAGTTCTTC
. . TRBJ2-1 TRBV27 CASSLGGIHEQFF TGTGCCAGCAGTTTAGGAGGGATCCATGAGCAGTTCTTC
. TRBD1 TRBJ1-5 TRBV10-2 CASRQTGNSNQPQHF TGCGCCAGCAGACAGACAGGGAATAGCAATCAGCCCCAGCATTTT
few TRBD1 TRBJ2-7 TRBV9 CASSVTGTGSYEQYF TGTGCCAGCAGCGTAACCGGGACAGGCTCCTACGAGCAGTACTTC
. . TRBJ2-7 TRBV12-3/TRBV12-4 CASSLKAYEQYF TGTGCCAGCAGTTTAAAAGCCTACGAGCAGTACTTC
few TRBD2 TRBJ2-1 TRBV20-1 CSARGRGAGHEQFF TGCAGTGCTAGAGGGCGGGGGGCCGGCCATGAGCAGTTCTTC
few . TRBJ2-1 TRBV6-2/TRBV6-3 CASSLALRQLSYNEQFF TGTGCCAGCAGTCTAGCCCTTCGGCAGCTCTCCTACAATGAGCAGTTCTTC
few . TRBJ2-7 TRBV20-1 CSARDLGPEQYF TGCAGTGCTAGAGATCTGGGTCCCGAGCAGTACTTC
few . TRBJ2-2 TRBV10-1 CASSDSPEPPGELFF TGCGCCAGCAGTGATTCCCCCGAACCTCCCGGGGAGCTGTTTTTT
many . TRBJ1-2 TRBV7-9 CASSPRDSYGYTF TGTGCCAGCAGCCCCAGAGACAGCTATGGCTACACCTTC
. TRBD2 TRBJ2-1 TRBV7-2 CASRALGTSRNEQFF TGTGCCAGCAGGGCGCTCGGGACTAGCCGTAATGAGCAGTTCTTC
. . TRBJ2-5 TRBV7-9 CASSYGAEETQYF TGTGCCAGCAGCTACGGAGCGGAAGAGACCCAGTACTTC
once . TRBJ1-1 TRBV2 CAEERMNTEAFF TGTGCTGAGGAGAGAATGAACACTGAAGCTTTCTTT
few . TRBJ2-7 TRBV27 CASSLRTSYEQYF TGTGCCAGCAGTTTAAGGACATCCTACGAGCAGTACTTC
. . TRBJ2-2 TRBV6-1 CASSEFSNTGELFF TGTGCCAGCAGTGAATTTAGTAACACCGGGGAGCTGTTTTTT
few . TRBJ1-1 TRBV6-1 CASSEGTQNTEAFF TGTGCCAGCAGTGAAGGGACACAGAACACTGAAGCTTTCTTT
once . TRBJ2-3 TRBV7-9 CASSSAGDLTDTQYF TGTGCCAGCAGCTCCGCCGGGGATCTCACAGATACGCAGTATTTT
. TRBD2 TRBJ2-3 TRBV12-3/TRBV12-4 CASSSGGAYGTDTQYF TGTGCCAGCAGTAGCGGGGGGGCCTATGGCACAGATACGCAGTATTTT
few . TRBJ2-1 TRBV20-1 CSARGQGDSEQFF TGCAGTGCTAGAGGCCAGGGTGACAGTGAGCAGTTCTTC
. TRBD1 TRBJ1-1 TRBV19 CASATGTENTEAFF TGTGCCAGTGCAACCGGGACAGAGAACACTGAAGCTTTCTTT
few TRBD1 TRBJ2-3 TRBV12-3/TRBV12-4 CATQPPLRQGGTDTQYF TGTGCGACACAACCCCCACTGAGACAGGGGGGCACAGATACGCAGTATTTT
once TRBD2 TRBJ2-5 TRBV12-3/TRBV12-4 CASSFRTSGGETQYF TGTGCCAGCAGTTTTCGGACTAGCGGGGGCGAGACCCAGTACTTC
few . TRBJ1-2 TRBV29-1 CSVESPANYGYTF TGCAGCGTTGAGTCCCCGGCTAACTATGGCTACACCTTC
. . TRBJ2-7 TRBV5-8 CASSTVGQAHSYEQYF TGTGCCAGCAGCACGGTGGGGCAGGCGCACTCCTACGAGCAGTACTTC
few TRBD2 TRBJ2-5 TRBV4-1 CASSLVAGGMETQYF TGCGCCAGCAGCCTAGTAGCGGGGGGGATGGAGACCCAGTACTTC
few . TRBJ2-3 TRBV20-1 CSAGPQGGFTDTQYF TGCAGTGCTGGGCCGCAGGGGGGCTTCACAGATACGCAGTATTTT
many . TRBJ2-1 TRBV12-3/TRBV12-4 CASSWGSAEQFF TGTGCCAGCAGTTGGGGGTCTGCTGAGCAGTTCTTC
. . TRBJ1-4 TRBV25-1 CASSEGWGEKLFF TGTGCCAGCAGTGAAGGGTGGGGGGAAAAACTGTTTTTT
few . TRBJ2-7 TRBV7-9 CASSLVGAMGREQYF TGTGCCAGCAGCTTAGTTGGGGCAATGGGAAGGGAGCAGTACTTC
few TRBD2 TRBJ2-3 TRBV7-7 CASNETSGGITDTQYF TGTGCCAGCAACGAGACTAGCGGGGGAATTACAGATACGCAGTATTTT
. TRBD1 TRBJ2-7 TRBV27 CATKTGPYEQYF TGTGCCACGAAGACAGGGCCCTACGAGCAGTACTTC
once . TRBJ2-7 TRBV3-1 CASSHPDKFYEQYF TGTGCCAGCAGCCACCCGGACAAATTTTACGAGCAGTACTTC
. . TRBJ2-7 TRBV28 CASSSGDRGWEQYF TGTGCCAGCAGTTCAGGCGACAGAGGCTGGGAGCAGTACTTC
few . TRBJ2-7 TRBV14 CASSQRDRDVYEQYF TGTGCCAGCAGCCAAAGGGACCGGGACGTATACGAGCAGTACTTC